This record looks at one T cell receptor beta chain sequence and its context. This clonotype appeared many times. Its recognized antigen is unknown. Base quality data are lacking; no much larger clone is found one base away. This entry comes from a study of T cell repertoires in cytomegalovirus infection (dated by TCRdb to between 2019 and 2020). For the study in its entirety: The HLA type of each donor mattered for the analysis, because public TCR beta signatures pointed to carriage of CMV infection along with the matching HLA type. Overall study results and their limits: In the ex vivo response, HLA-C-restricted CMV-specific TCR beta clonotypes were dominant, and in two of eight donors the single most frequent clonotype came from this HLA-C-restricted group. Carriers of CMV infection plus the relevant HLA type were discriminated by the cumulative frequency of public TCR beta family members in the study cohort and in an independent roughly 320-donor cohort.

CDR1 and CDR2, per the germline V gene, are KGHSH and LQKENI. The CDR3 covers 13 residues, taking in both the cysteine and the phenylalanine. Kept here is only the CDR3 DNA, which spans 39 bases and is read in frame from base 1. V and J are truncated by 5 bases and 2 bases respectively, leaving an intervening sequence of 10 bases. TCRdb shows the sequencer as Illumina HiSeq 1500. TCRdb reprocessing: public reads trimmed at Q25 with fastp, clones called with MiXCR, in-frame beta chains kept. Records with the same CDR3 protein are collapsed into one entry carrying the most frequent genes and DNA. This sample lists around 230,000 distinct CDR3 sequences; approximately 7% were detected once. About 6.5% of the sample belongs to the ten largest clones.

The receptor was derived from a human donor in good health (CMV status not recorded). Some clones in this sample may be carry-over from other donors' samples. Rearrangement joined TRBV18 to TRBJ2-7; the D gene is unclear. Sequenced sample: PBMCs. The DNA sequence is given as TGTGCCAGCTCAATCAGCGCAGCCTACGAGCAGTACTTC. The translation is CASSISAAYEQYF.